The 18 T cell receptor beta chains given below trace back to one sample, sequenced in a study of T cell responses to AZD1222 COVID-19 vaccine. TCRdb's table, derived via immunoSEQ multiplex PCR, lists solely in-frame clones and lacks some. The profile shows roughly 110,000 clones, approximately 88% of them singletons. This specimen was peripheral blood, taken 28 days after the second AZD1222 dose. These receptors all come from an adult who received the AZD1222 COVID-19 vaccine.

CDR3 coding DNA: TGTGCCAGCAACTGGGACAGGGACGGTGAAAAACTGTTTTTT. Protein sequence: CASNWDRDGEKLFF. The chain has TRBV6-5 and TRBJ1-4; TRBD1 matches at 9 bases. Germline V gene sequence: CDR1 MNHEY, CDR2 SVGAGI. This CDR3 spans 14 amino acids. Germline trimming cut 7 bases from V and 7 bases from J; bases unmatched to any gene: 7.

The chain joins TRBV19 to TRBJ1-6; 10 bases are shared with TRBD1. This CDR3 has 14 residues. V was clipped by 5 bases and J by 8 bases; unmatched bases: 3. The germline V gene encodes CDR1 LNHDA and CDR2 SQIVND (reference sequence). As DNA, the CDR3 is TGTGCCAGTAGTCGACAGGGGGCTGATTCACCCCTCCACTTT. Translated: CASSRQGADSPLHF.

The chain recombines TRBV9 with TRBJ2-2; possible D gene TRBD2, 7 bases. Germline V gene lookup returns CDR1 SGDLS and CDR2 YYNGEE. CDR3 size: 17 residues. V was cut by 0 bases and J by 6 bases, with 18 bases left in between. CDR3 sequence reads: CASSVDGWGGLSGELFF. As DNA, the CDR3 is TGTGCCAGCAGCGTAGACGGTTGGGGGGGCCTTTCCGGGGAGCTGTTTTTT.

V gene TRBV7-8 combines with J gene TRBJ2-1; D not resolved. V lost 3 bases, J lost 5 bases, and 14 bases lay in between. Germline V gives CDR1 SGHVS, CDR2 FQNEAQ. This CDR3 comprises 15 residues. CDR3 amino acids: CASSLKRPLNNEQFF. The CDR3 DNA reads as TGTGCCAGCAGCTTGAAAAGGCCGTTAAACAATGAGCAGTTCTTC.

This clone was observed a handful of times. The chain couples TRBV2 to TRBJ2-2; TRBD1 agrees at 9 bases. Looked up from germline, CDR1 is SNHLY and CDR2 is FYNNEI. The trim removed 8 bases at V and 4 bases at J, leaving 20 bases unmatched. The CDR3 is 19 amino acids. The CDR3, as DNA: TGTGCCAGCTTTGAATCTTGGTGGAGACAGGGGGATCGCACCGGGGAGCTGTTTTTT. Amino acids: CASFESWWRQGDRTGELFF.

The sample holds one count of this clone. The rearrangement uses TRBV9 and TRBJ2-5; D remains unclear. Germline-derived CDR1 and CDR2 are SGDLS and YYNGEE. The length of the CDR3 is 16 residues. Trimming removed 0 bases at V and 2 bases at J, with 14 bases between. The CDR3 sequence: CASSVDGSAPQETQYF. CDR3 nucleotide sequence: TGTGCCAGCAGCGTAGACGGGTCAGCACCTCAAGAGACCCAGTACTTC.

Details on this clone: Other DNA variants within this sample encode the same CDR3. The chain links TRBV29-1 to TRBJ1-2; TRBD1 agrees at 8 bases. This CDR3 is built from 13 residues. V was clipped by 2 bases and J by 2 bases; unmatched bases: 1. CDR1 is SQVTM, CDR2 ANQGSEA, per germline. This chain's CDR3 is CSVETGGNYGYTF. DNA of the CDR3: TGCAGCGTTGAAACAGGGGGGAACTATGGCTACACCTTC.

V and J are TRBV9 and TRBJ2-1; the D call may be TRBD1 or TRBD2 (5 bases each). The V end was cut by 2 bases, the J end by 0 bases, with 15 bases between. Germline values: CDR1 SGDLS, CDR2 YYNGEE. The CDR3 spans 17 residues. CDR3 coding DNA: TGTGCCAGCAGCGTTGCCCTCGAGGGGTTCTCCTACAATGAGCAGTTCTTC. Protein sequence: CASSVALEGFSYNEQFF.

This chain uses TRBV7-9 with TRBJ1-1, with TRBD1 matching over 10 bases. The CDR3 is made up of 14 amino acids. The V segment lost 5 bases and the J segment 4 bases; nucleotides outside the gene matches: 4. In germline, CDR1 is SEHNR, CDR2 FQNEAQ (reference sequence). CDR3 in amino acids: CASSQGQGFTEAFF. DNA of the CDR3: TGTGCCAGCAGCCAGGGACAGGGGTTCACTGAAGCTTTCTTT.

This chain connects TRBV6-5 to TRBJ2-7; D might be TRBD1 (5 bases). The CDR3 is 15 amino acids. Germline lookup yields CDR1 MNHEY and CDR2 SVGAGI. V shed 2 bases and J shed 0 bases, with 11 bases lying between them. The CDR3 here is CASSYGRVTSYEQYF. CDR3 sequence (DNA): TGTGCCAGCAGTTACGGCAGGGTGACCTCCTACGAGCAGTACTTC.

The chain links TRBV28 to TRBJ1-1; D is undetermined. Deletions cut 4 bases from V and 4 bases from J, with 4 bases between. The V gene's germline CDR1 is MDHEN and CDR2 SYDVKM. CDR3 size: 11 residues. The CDR3 protein is CASSSVTEAFF. CDR3 nucleotide sequence: TGTGCCAGCAGTTCGGTCACTGAAGCTTTCTTT.

The J gene is TRBJ1-1, the V gene TRBV5-1; 7 bases map to TRBD1. The CDR3 totals 14 residues. Per germline, CDR1 SGHRS and CDR2 YFSETQ. V shed 4 bases, J shed 0 bases, and the junction held 3 bases outside the gene matches. DNA of the CDR3: TGCGCCAGCAGCGCGGACAGGATGAACACTGAAGCTTTCTTT. Translation: CASSADRMNTEAFF.

In DNA, the CDR3 is TGTGCCAGTACCCCGGACATGAACACTGAAGCTTTCTTT. Residues: CASTPDMNTEAFF. The genes are TRBV19 and TRBJ1-1; maybe TRBD1 (5 bases). The CDR3 loop spans 13 amino acids. Germline CDR1 is LNHDA and CDR2 is SQIVND (reference sequence). Trimming removed 7 bases from V and 0 bases from J, with 9 bases in between. Full variable domain (remainder filled in from reference TRBV19 and TRBJ1-1): DGGITQSPKYLFRKEGQNVTLSCEQNLNHDAMYWYRQDPGQGLRLIYYSQIVNDFQKGDIAEGYSVSREKKESFPLTVTSAQKNPTAFYLCASTPDMNTEAFFGQGTRLTVV.

The chain recombines TRBV7-8 with TRBJ1-3; D is unresolved. CDR1 and CDR2 from the germline V gene are SGHVS and FQNEAQ. There are 16 residues in the CDR3. V gave up 2 bases and J gave up 0 bases, with 11 bases separating them. The DNA for the CDR3 is TGTGCCAGCAGCTTAAACATATATTACTCTGGAAACACCATATATTTT. It is translated as CASSLNIYYSGNTIYF.

The chain recombines TRBV4-3 with TRBJ1-6; the match to TRBD1 covers 9 bases. CDR1 is LGHNA and CDR2 is YSLEER in the germline V gene. The CDR3 loop spans 15 amino acids. The J segment lost 10 bases and the V segment lost 4 bases, leaving 8 bases of the junction unmatched. The DNA of the CDR3 is TGCGCCAGCAGCCCTTCGGGACAGGGAAACTCACCCCTCCACTTT. Translating gives CASSPSGQGNSPLHF.

This clone was detected once. The chain has TRBV18 and TRBJ2-7, with 10 nucleotides matching TRBD2. V shed 5 bases, J shed 1 base, and the junction held 2 bases outside the gene matches. The CDR3 is 14 amino acids. CDR1 is KGHSH and CDR2 is LQKENI in the germline V gene. The CDR3 nucleotides read TGTGCCAGCTCAGGACTAGCGGATTCCTACGAGCAGTACTTC. Its protein is CASSGLADSYEQYF.

The chain recombines TRBV7-3 with TRBJ2-1, with 12 bases aligning to TRBD2. Germline loops: CDR1 SGHTA, CDR2 FQGTGA. V was pared by 4 bases and J by 4 bases, with 2 bases of the junction left unmatched. The CDR3 is 15 residues long. The CDR3: CASSSGTSGYNEQFF. CDR3 DNA sequence: TGTGCCAGCAGCTCCGGGACTAGCGGGTACAATGAGCAGTTCTTC.

This clone came up many times. The chain carries TRBV2 and TRBJ2-7; no definite D call. The germline gives CDR1 SNHLY, CDR2 FYNNEI. The CDR3 consists of 13 residues. V lost 4 bases and J 2 bases, leaving 9 bases between the germline ends. The CDR3 region has the DNA TGTGCCAGCAGTGGAGGACCACCCTACGAGCAGTACTTC. Translated: CASSGGPPYEQYF.